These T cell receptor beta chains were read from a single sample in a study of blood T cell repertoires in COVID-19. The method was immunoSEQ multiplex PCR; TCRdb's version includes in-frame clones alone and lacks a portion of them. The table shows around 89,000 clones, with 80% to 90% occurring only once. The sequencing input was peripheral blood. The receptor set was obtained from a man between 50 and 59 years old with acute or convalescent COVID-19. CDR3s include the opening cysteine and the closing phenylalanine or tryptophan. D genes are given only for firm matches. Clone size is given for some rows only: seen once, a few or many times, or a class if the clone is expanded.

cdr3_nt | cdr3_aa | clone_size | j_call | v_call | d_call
TGTGCCAGCAGCCAAGGTCTCGCAGGGGTGGGCGGGGAGCTGTTTTTT | CASSQGLAGVGGELFF | NA | TRBJ2-2 | TRBV3-1/TRBV3-2 | NA
TGTGCCAGCAGCTTAGTGGGCAGTTGGGAGACCCAGTACTTC | CASSLVGSWETQYF | once | TRBJ2-5 | TRBV7-9 | NA
TGTGCCAGTAGTCCGGACCCCCTAATAGCGGCTTTCTTT | CASSPDPLIAAFF | NA | TRBJ1-1 | TRBV19 | NA
TGTGCCAGCAGTAGAGACAGGGGGATAAGTAATTCACCCCTCCACTTT | CASSRDRGISNSPLHF | once | TRBJ1-6 | TRBV2 | TRBD1
TGTGCCAGCAGCCCAGGGCAGGGGCAATGGGCTGAAGCTTTCTTT | CASSPGQGQWAEAFF | NA | TRBJ1-1 | TRBV3-1/TRBV3-2 | NA
TGTGCCAGCAGCTTGGAGTGGGGGGAGTATGGCTACACCTTC | CASSLEWGEYGYTF | NA | TRBJ1-2 | TRBV5-5 | NA
TGTGCCAGCAGCCAAGATGGAACGGGCCAAGAGACCCAGTACTTC | CASSQDGTGQETQYF | NA | TRBJ2-5 | TRBV3-1/TRBV3-2 | NA
TGTGCCAGCAGCACCCTCGCGGGAGGGCAGACCCAGTACTTC | CASSTLAGGQTQYF | NA | TRBJ2-5 | TRBV9 | TRBD2
TGTGCCAGCAGCCTGAGGACAGGGGGAACTGAAGCTTTCTTT | CASSLRTGGTEAFF | NA | TRBJ1-1 | TRBV7-2 | TRBD1
TGTGCCATCAGTGATATGGAAGGGGACACTGAAGCTTTCTTT | CAISDMEGDTEAFF | NA | TRBJ1-1 | TRBV10-3 | NA
TGTGCGAGCCTACCGGACAGGGACCTTGAGCAGTTCTTC | CASLPDRDLEQFF | NA | TRBJ2-1 | TRBV12-5 | TRBD1
TGCGCCAGCAGTCAGTCAAGTGGAGGGTCATCCTACGAGCAGTACTTC | CASSQSSGGSSYEQYF | NA | TRBJ2-7 | TRBV23-1 | NA
TGTGCCAGCAGGCCCGGGACAGCCTATGGCTACACCTTC | CASRPGTAYGYTF | NA | TRBJ1-2 | TRBV6-5 | TRBD1
TGTGCCAGCAGCCATATTTCGGACAGGGGGGTCACTGAAGCTTTCTTT | CASSHISDRGVTEAFF | NA | TRBJ1-1 | TRBV3-1/TRBV3-2 | TRBD1
TGTGCCAGCAGCTTAGTGGGCAGGGGATCCGGGCTCACCGGGGAGCTGTTTTTT | CASSLVGRGSGLTGELFF | few | TRBJ2-2 | TRBV13 | NA
TGTGCCAGCAGGTCAGCGGGGAGCTCTGGGGCCAACGTCCTGACTTTC | CASRSAGSSGANVLTF | NA | TRBJ2-6 | TRBV7-3 | TRBD2
TGTGCCAGCAGCTTCAGCGGGGGGGAAACAGATACGCAGTATTTT | CASSFSGGETDTQYF | NA | TRBJ2-3 | TRBV7-9 | TRBD2
TGTGCCAGCAGCCAAACGGGACAGGGAAACAATCAGCCCCAGCATTTT | CASSQTGQGNNQPQHF | NA | TRBJ1-5 | TRBV5-8 | TRBD1
TGTGCCAGCTCACCTGAACAGGGTCTAGGCTATGGCTACACCTTC | CASSPEQGLGYGYTF | NA | TRBJ1-2 | TRBV18 | NA